These 10 T cell receptor beta chains were sequenced from one sample in a study of PD-1 blockade in classical Hodgkin lymphoma. The sample's time point: cycle 4 day 1 (C4D1), after around six weeks of nivolumab. Following autologous stem cell transplantation, relapse occurred in every patient, and exposure to brentuximab vedotin varied. Data came from immunoSEQ multiplex PCR; TCRdb stores just in-frame clones and leaves some out. The top ten hold about 20% of the sample, which has fewer than 55,000 clones, around 80% seen once. Sequenced material: peripheral blood mononuclear cells (PBMCs), taken before the fourth cycle of nivolumab. Receptors originate from a human donor with classical Hodgkin lymphoma.

The chain is built from TRBV30 and TRBJ2-4, with D unclear. This CDR3 is built from 14 residues. Germline V gene sequence: CDR1 GTSNPN, CDR2 SVGIG (reference sequence). Trimming shortened V by 0 bases and J by 5 bases, and 11 bases separated the two germline ends. The CDR3 is CAWSVRGAENIQYF. The CDR3 nucleotides are TGTGCCTGGAGTGTAAGAGGTGCCGAAAACATTCAGTACTTC. Full variable domain (rest looked up from reference TRBV30 and TRBJ2-4): SQTIHQWPATLVQPVGSPLSLECTVEGTSNPNLYWYRQAAGRGLQLLFYSVGIGQISSEVPQNLSASRPQDRQFILSSKKLLLSDSGFYLCAWSVRGAENIQYFGAGTRLSVL.

This clone appeared a single time. The chain is built from TRBV5-1 and TRBJ2-1; TRBD2 is a possible D gene (6 bases). From germline, CDR1 is SGHRS and CDR2 YFSETQ. This CDR3 is built from 13 residues. Trimming cost V 2 bases and J 7 bases, with 10 bases left between them. Here the CDR3 DNA reads TGCGCCAGCAGCTTTGCGGGAATTAATGAGCAGTTCTTC. Protein: CASSFAGINEQFF.

This rearrangement joins TRBV27 to TRBJ1-5; tentatively, D is TRBD1 (5 bases). V lost 3 bases and J 6 bases, leaving 18 bases between the germline ends. CDR3 length equals 16 residues. Germline-derived CDR1 and CDR2 are MNHEY and SMNVEV (reference sequence). CDR3 protein: CASSLGGWAGSQPQHF. In DNA, the CDR3 is TGTGCCAGCAGTTTGGGCGGGTGGGCAGGGAGTCAGCCCCAGCATTTT.

This clone appeared a single time. The chain is built from TRBV9 and TRBJ2-7; possibly TRBD1 for D (5 bases). Germline V CDR1 and CDR2: SGDLS, YYNGEE. The CDR3 covers 15 residues. The ends were cut back, 0 bases at V and 0 bases at J, with 10 bases in the middle. The DNA for the CDR3 is TGTGCCAGCAGCGTAGGTGACAGTCACTCCTACGAGCAGTACTTC. This encodes CASSVGDSHSYEQYF.

This clone appeared many times. CDR3 sequence: CAISEPGPNTEAFF. In DNA form, the CDR3 reads TGTGCCATCAGTGAGCCAGGACCTAACACTGAAGCTTTCTTT. The V gene is TRBV10-3, the J gene TRBJ1-1; D ambiguous. From germline, CDR1 is ENHRY and CDR2 SYGVKD. The V gene lost 2 bases and the J gene lost 2 bases, with 9 bases spanning the gap. There are 14 residues in the CDR3.

CDR3 DNA: TGTGCCAGCAGCGTTGCCGGGACTAGACAAGAGACCCAGTACTTC. This sequence encodes CASSVAGTRQETQYF. The rearrangement joins TRBV9 to TRBJ2-5; TRBD2 aligns across 8 bases. V trimming: 2 bases; J trimming: 2 bases; junction bases outside the gene matches: 5. Germline V gene sequence: CDR1 SGDLS, CDR2 YYNGEE. CDR3 length: 15 amino acids.

The V call is TRBV6-6, the J call TRBJ1-5; 10 bases match TRBD1. CDR1 MNHNY and CDR2 SVGAGI come from the germline V gene (reference sequence). Trimming at V came to 6 bases and at J to 4 bases, leaving 3 bases not matched to a gene. This CDR3 region has 14 residues. This CDR3 is CASRGTGDNQPQHF. CDR3 DNA sequence: TGTGCCAGCAGGGGGACAGGGGATAATCAGCCCCAGCATTTT.

V usage is TRBV5-5 and J usage is TRBJ1-2; TRBD1 aligns across 7 bases. CDR3 length: 15 amino acids. J lost 7 bases, V lost 4 bases, and 13 bases had no gene match. CDR1 and CDR2 (germline): SGHKS, YYEKEE (reference sequence). The CDR3 reads CASSPLILGTAGYTF. The CDR3 DNA sequence: TGTGCCAGCAGCCCGCTTATCCTGGGGACAGCTGGCTACACCTTC.

The chain joins TRBV29-1 to TRBJ2-6; a possible D gene is TRBD2 (6 bases). Germline CDR1 and CDR2: SQVTM and ANQGSEA. V was shortened by 4 bases and J by 0 bases, with 10 bases between the two germline ends. The CDR3 covers 15 residues. The CDR3 DNA reads as TGCAGCGTTGGGGGGGATTTCTCTGGGGCCAACGTCCTGACTTTC. Its protein is CSVGGDFSGANVLTF.

The chain couples TRBV7-8 to TRBJ1-2; D is unclear. V was trimmed by 2 bases and J by 3 bases, leaving 13 bases between them. Germline V gene data show CDR1 as SGHVS and CDR2 as FQNEAQ. This CDR3 is built from 15 residues. This chain's CDR3 is CASSLLGGKDYGYTF. The DNA for the CDR3 is TGTGCCAGCAGCTTACTAGGAGGGAAGGACTATGGCTACACCTTC. Drawing the rest from reference TRBV7-8 and TRBJ1-2, the complete variable domain is GAGVSQSPRYKVAKRGQDVALRCDPISGHVSLFWYQQALGQGPEFLTYFQNEAQLDKSGLPSDRFFAERPEGSVSTLKIQRTQQEDSAVYLCASSLLGGKDYGYTFGSGTRLTVV.